This entry lists 21 T cell receptor beta chains sequenced from one sample in a study of shared clonotypes between healthy human individuals. The repertoire was sequenced with immunoSEQ multiplex PCR; TCRdb's copy has only in-frame clones and lacks some. The sample holds over a million clones, roughly 96% seen once. Material for sequencing was naive CD4+ T cells sorted from blood. Stated subset: CD45RA+ positively selected. The origin of the receptors is a man aged 25-45 years in good health.

J is TRBJ1-2 and V is TRBV19; possibly TRBD1 for D (5 bases). V lost 6 bases and J 4 bases, leaving 18 bases between the germline ends. CDR1 is LNHDA and CDR2 is SQIVND in the germline V gene (reference sequence). The CDR3 contains 15 residues. Here the CDR3 reads CASSIPSGTGYGYTF. For the CDR3, the DNA is TGTGCCAGTAGCATACCTTCGGGGACTGGCTATGGCTACACCTTC.

J is TRBJ2-3 and V is TRBV5-5; 7 nucleotides agree with TRBD2. Trimming cost V 0 bases and J 2 bases; bases outside gene matches: 9. Germline V gives CDR1 SGHKS, CDR2 YYEKEE (reference sequence). The CDR3 is made up of 17 amino acids. The CDR3 DNA is TGTGCCAGCAGCTTGGTTTCCCTAGCGGTAAACACAGATACGCAGTATTTT. It is translated as CASSLVSLAVNTDTQYF.

V usage is TRBV28 and J usage is TRBJ1-5; D is uncertain. The CDR3 sequence is 10 residues long. Germline V gene sequence: CDR1 MDHEN, CDR2 SYDVKM. Trimming left V 5 bases short and J 9 bases short, with 5 bases between. The chain's CDR3 is CASSTRPQHF. CDR3 coding DNA: TGTGCCAGCAGTACTCGGCCCCAGCATTTT.

The rearrangement links TRBV19 to TRBJ2-3, with D possibly being TRBD1 or TRBD2 (6 bases each). Germline CDR1 reads LNHDA; CDR2 reads SQIVND (reference sequence). The CDR3 length is 14 residues. Trimming removed 5 bases from V and 0 bases from J, with 9 bases in between. The CDR3 DNA is TGTGCCAGTAGTCCGGGGGCAAGCACAGATACGCAGTATTTT. It encodes CASSPGASTDTQYF.

This rearrangement joins TRBV18 to TRBJ2-1, with 8 bases fitting TRBD2. This CDR3 has 16 amino acids. Germline values: CDR1 KGHSH, CDR2 LQKENI. V shed 3 bases, J shed 0 bases, and the junction held 4 bases outside the gene matches. The CDR3 DNA is TGTGCCAGCTCACCTCAGAGCGGGAGCTCCTACAATGAGCAGTTCTTC. This gives the protein CASSPQSGSSYNEQFF.

The rearrangement links TRBV5-6 to TRBJ1-2, with 8 positions matching TRBD1. The length of the CDR3 is 15 residues. Germline V gives CDR1 SGHDT, CDR2 YYEEEE. V shed 3 bases, J shed 8 bases, and the junction held 12 bases outside the gene matches. Here the CDR3 reads CASSYADRGRSGYTF. The CDR3 DNA sequence: TGTGCCAGCAGCTATGCCGACAGGGGTCGATCGGGCTACACCTTC. The complete variable domain, with remaining parts taken from reference TRBV5-6 and TRBJ1-2, reads DAGVTQSPTHLIKTRGQQVTLRCSPKSGHDTVSWYQQALGQGPQFIFQYYEEEERQRGNFPDRFSGHQFPNYSSELNVNALLLGDSALYLCASSYADRGRSGYTFGSGTRLTVV.

CDR3 protein: CASSPPTGPEAFF. In DNA form, the CDR3 reads TGTGCCAGCAGCCCACCGACAGGCCCTGAAGCTTTCTTT. V and J are TRBV5-4 and TRBJ1-1, with D possibly being TRBD1 (6 bases). V lost 4 bases and J 6 bases, leaving 13 bases between the germline ends. CDR3 size: 13 residues. The germline V gene encodes CDR1 SGHNT and CDR2 YYREEE (reference sequence).

The gene calls are TRBV15 and TRBJ1-2; D possibly corresponds to TRBD1 (5 bases). This CDR3 region has 12 residues. The germline gives CDR1 LNHNV, CDR2 YYDKDF (reference sequence). V lost 1 base, J lost 8 bases, and 8 bases lay in between. CDR3 sequence reads: CATSRGQRGYTF. The CDR3 nucleotides are TGTGCCACCAGCAGAGGACAGCGGGGCTACACCTTC.

This CDR3 reads CASSVGTGITDTQYF. Here the CDR3 DNA reads TGTGCCAGCAGCGTGGGGACAGGGATCACAGATACGCAGTATTTT. The chain carries TRBV9 and TRBJ2-3; the match to TRBD1 covers 9 bases. The CDR3 is 15 residues long. Unmatched junction bases numbered 3, after V lost 2 bases and J lost 2 bases. CDR1 and CDR2 (germline): SGDLS, YYNGEE.

The V and J genes are TRBV6-5 and TRBJ2-1; D remains ambiguous. The CDR3 is made up of 12 amino acids. The V and J ends lost 7 bases and 6 bases respectively, with 10 bases between them. CDR1 is MNHEY, CDR2 SVGAGI, per germline. CDR3 region: CASTDPFNEQFF. In DNA, the CDR3 is TGTGCCAGCACGGACCCATTCAATGAGCAGTTCTTC.

The chain couples TRBV11-2 to TRBJ2-3, with TRBD1 matching 9 bases. CDR3 length equals 15 residues. Per the germline V gene, CDR1 is SGHAT and CDR2 is FQNNGV. Losses at the gene ends were 0 bases for V and 4 bases for J; bases not matched to a gene: 2. The CDR3 nucleotides read TGTGCCAGCAGCTTAGATACAGGGGGCGCAGATACGCAGTATTTT. Translation gives CASSLDTGGADTQYF.

The rearrangement joins TRBV6-1 to TRBJ1-1; D not resolved. There are 15 residues in the CDR3. Per germline, CDR1 MNHNS and CDR2 SASEGT. The V gene lost 2 bases and the J gene lost 6 bases, with 16 bases spanning the gap. CDR3 protein: CASSELWVPNAEAFF. The CDR3, as DNA: TGTGCCAGCAGTGAACTTTGGGTACCTAACGCTGAAGCTTTCTTT.

The table lists this clone with a count of one. The chain is built from TRBV15 and TRBJ1-1, with D unresolved. Trimming took off 0 bases at V and 1 base at J, with 6 bases between the two ends. The CDR3 consists of 14 residues. Germline CDR1 and CDR2: LNHNV and YYDKDF (reference sequence). CDR3 region: CATSRDTANTEAFF. The CDR3 DNA sequence: TGTGCCACCAGCAGAGATACAGCGAACACTGAAGCTTTCTTT.

CDR3 sequence: CASSRGLAAYNEQFF. CDR3 nucleotides: TGTGCCAGTTCGCGTGGACTAGCGGCCTACAATGAGCAGTTCTTC. The V gene is TRBV6-5, the J gene TRBJ2-1; 10 bases line up with TRBD2. Germline CDR1 and CDR2: MNHEY and SVGAGI. Trimming cost V 9 bases and J 2 bases; bases outside gene matches: 7. The CDR3 has 15 amino acids.

This chain links TRBV5-5 with TRBJ1-5; possibly TRBD1 for D (5 bases). Germline loops: CDR1 SGHKS, CDR2 YYEKEE (reference sequence). The V and J ends lost 4 bases and 6 bases respectively, with 14 bases between them. This CDR3 spans 14 amino acids. The CDR3 bases are TGTGCCAGCAGCCCACTTACAGGTAGTCAGCCCCAGCATTTT. The encoded protein is CASSPLTGSQPQHF.

This clone was seen once. The chain uses TRBV5-1 and TRBJ2-1; 11 bases are a match to TRBD2. V lost 0 bases to trimming and J lost 7 bases; unmatched junction nucleotides: 9. The V gene's germline CDR1 is SGHRS and CDR2 YFSETQ. This CDR3 is built from 17 residues. The CDR3 region is CASSLVLAGAIGNEQFF. In nucleotides, the CDR3 is TGCGCCAGCAGCTTGGTACTAGCGGGAGCGATTGGGAATGAGCAGTTCTTC.

Only one count was recorded for this clone. V usage is TRBV6-6 and J usage is TRBJ1-2, with 8 bases that match TRBD1. From germline, CDR1 is MNHNY and CDR2 SVGAGI (reference sequence). The CDR3 runs 15 residues. Trimming took 2 bases from V and 4 from J; bases not matched to a gene: 6. DNA for the CDR3: TGTGCCAGCAGTTACAGAGGACAGGGTGGCTATGGCTACACCTTC. Protein: CASSYRGQGGYGYTF.

With regard to this clone: The identical CDR3 is also encoded by other nucleotide sequences in the sample. This chain joins TRBV15 and TRBJ2-5; D is uncertain. V was pared by 1 base and J by 1 base, with 4 bases between. The CDR3 runs to 13 residues. Germline V gene lookup returns CDR1 LNHNV and CDR2 YYDKDF (reference sequence). This CDR3 reads CATSRGLQETQYF. The CDR3 coding sequence is TGTGCCACCAGCAGAGGCCTCCAAGAGACCCAGTACTTC. Variable domain in full (rest from reference TRBV15 and TRBJ2-5): DAMVIQNPRYQVTQFGKPVTLSCSQTLNHNVMYWYQQKSSQAPKLLFHYYDKDFNNEADTPDNFQSRRPNTSFCFLDIRSPGLGDTAMYLCATSRGLQETQYFGPGTRLLVL.

The rearrangement joins TRBV5-6 to TRBJ1-3; D is uncertain. This CDR3 spans 18 amino acids. The germline CDR1 and CDR2 sequences are SGHDT and YYEEEE. The V end was cut by 1 base, the J end by 0 bases, with 17 bases between. The CDR3 reads CASSLMVHGPSSGNTIYF. For the CDR3, the DNA is TGTGCCAGCAGCTTGATGGTACACGGTCCTAGCTCTGGAAACACCATATATTTT.

This chain joins TRBV6-5 and TRBJ2-4; the match to TRBD2 covers 9 bases. Trimming took 6 bases from V and 6 from J; bases not matched to a gene: 6. Germline lookup yields CDR1 MNHEY and CDR2 SVGAGI. The CDR3 sequence is 14 residues long. CDR3 nucleotide sequence: TGTGCCAGCAGCCGTAGCGGGAGTGGAAACATTCAGTACTTC. Translated: CASSRSGSGNIQYF.

This clone was seen once. The chain links TRBV6-5 to TRBJ2-6; no firm D call. V dropped 6 bases and J dropped 1 base, with 10 bases sitting between them. CDR3 length equals 15 residues. Germline V gene data show CDR1 as MNHEY and CDR2 as SVGAGI. The CDR3 DNA reads as TGTGCCAGCAGCTCCGAGTGGTCTGGGGCCAACGTCCTGACTTTC. Protein product: CASSSEWSGANVLTF.